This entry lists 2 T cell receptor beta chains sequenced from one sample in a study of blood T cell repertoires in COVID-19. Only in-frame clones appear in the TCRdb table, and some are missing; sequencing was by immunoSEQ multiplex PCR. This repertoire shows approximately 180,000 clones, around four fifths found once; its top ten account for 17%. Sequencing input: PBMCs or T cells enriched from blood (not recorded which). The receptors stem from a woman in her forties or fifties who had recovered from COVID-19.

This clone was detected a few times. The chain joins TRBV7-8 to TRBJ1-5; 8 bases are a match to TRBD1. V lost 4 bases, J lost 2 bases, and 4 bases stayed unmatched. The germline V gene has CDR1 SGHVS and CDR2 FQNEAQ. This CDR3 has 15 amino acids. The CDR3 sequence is CASSSTGGGNQPQHF. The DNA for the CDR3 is TGTGCCAGCAGCTCAACAGGGGGTGGCAATCAGCCCCAGCATTTT.

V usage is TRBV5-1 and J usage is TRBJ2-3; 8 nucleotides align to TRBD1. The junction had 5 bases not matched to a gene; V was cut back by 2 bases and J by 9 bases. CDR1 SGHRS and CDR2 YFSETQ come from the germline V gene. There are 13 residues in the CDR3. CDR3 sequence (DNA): TGCGCCAGCAGCTTCCAAGACAGGGGCACGCAGTATTTT. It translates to CASSFQDRGTQYF.